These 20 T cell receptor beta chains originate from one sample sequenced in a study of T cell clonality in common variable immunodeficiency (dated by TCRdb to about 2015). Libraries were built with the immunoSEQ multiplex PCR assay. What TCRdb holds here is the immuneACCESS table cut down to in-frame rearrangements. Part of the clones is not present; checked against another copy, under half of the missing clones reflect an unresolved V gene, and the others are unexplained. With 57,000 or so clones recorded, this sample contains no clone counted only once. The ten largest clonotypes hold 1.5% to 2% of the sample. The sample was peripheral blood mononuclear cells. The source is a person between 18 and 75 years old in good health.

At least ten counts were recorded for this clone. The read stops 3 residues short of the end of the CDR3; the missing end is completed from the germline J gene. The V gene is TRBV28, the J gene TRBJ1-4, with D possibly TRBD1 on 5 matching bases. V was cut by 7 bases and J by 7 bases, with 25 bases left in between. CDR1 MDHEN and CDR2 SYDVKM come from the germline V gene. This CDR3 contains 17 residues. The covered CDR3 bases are TGTGCCAGCACCCGCAGAACCCCTGCCAGGGTGGGTGAAAAA. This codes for CASTRRTPARVGEK. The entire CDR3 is CASTRRTPARVGEKLFF.

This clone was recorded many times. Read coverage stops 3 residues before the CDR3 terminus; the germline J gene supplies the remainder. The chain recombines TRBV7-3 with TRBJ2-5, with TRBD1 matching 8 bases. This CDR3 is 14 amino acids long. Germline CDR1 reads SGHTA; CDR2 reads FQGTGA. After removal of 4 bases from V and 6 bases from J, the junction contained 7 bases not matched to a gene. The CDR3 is CASSSGQGSQTQYF. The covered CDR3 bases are TGTGCCAGCAGCTCCGGACAGGGAAGTCAGACC.

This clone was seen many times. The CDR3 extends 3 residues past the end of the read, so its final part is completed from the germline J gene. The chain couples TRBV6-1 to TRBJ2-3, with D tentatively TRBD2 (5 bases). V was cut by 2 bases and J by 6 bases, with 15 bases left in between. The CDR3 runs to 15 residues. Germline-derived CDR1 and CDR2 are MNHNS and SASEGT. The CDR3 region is CASSELASPRDTQYF. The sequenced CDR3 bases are TGTGCCAGCAGTGAATTGGCTAGCCCACGGGATACG.

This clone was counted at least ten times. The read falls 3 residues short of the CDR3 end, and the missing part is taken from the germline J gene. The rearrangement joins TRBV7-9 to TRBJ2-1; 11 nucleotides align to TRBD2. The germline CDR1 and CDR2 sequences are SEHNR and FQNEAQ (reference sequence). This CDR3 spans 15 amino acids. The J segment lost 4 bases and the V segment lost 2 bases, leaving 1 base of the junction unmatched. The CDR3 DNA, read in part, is TGTGCCAGCAGCTTAAGACTAGCGGGGTACAATGAG. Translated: CASSLRLAGYNE. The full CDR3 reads CASSLRLAGYNEQFF.

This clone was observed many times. Incomplete CDR3 DNA: TGCAGTGCTCTCATTCTAGGGGGACTAGCGGGACTGGATACG. Encoded protein: CSALILGGLAGLDT. The entire CDR3 is CSALILGGLAGLDTQYF. This chain joins TRBV20-1 and TRBJ2-3, with 13 bases matching TRBD2. The read finishes 3 residues shy of the CDR3 end, and the germline J gene is used to complete it. J lost 6 bases, V lost 5 bases, and 14 bases had no gene match. This CDR3 has 17 residues. Germline CDR1 is DFQATT and CDR2 is SNEGSKA (reference sequence).

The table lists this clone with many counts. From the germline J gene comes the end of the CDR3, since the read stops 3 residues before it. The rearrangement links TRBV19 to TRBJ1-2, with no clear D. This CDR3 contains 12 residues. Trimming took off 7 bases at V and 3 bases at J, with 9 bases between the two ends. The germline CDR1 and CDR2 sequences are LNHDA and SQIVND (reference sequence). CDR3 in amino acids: CASMSDYYGYTF. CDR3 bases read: TGTGCCAGTATGTCAGATTACTATGGC.

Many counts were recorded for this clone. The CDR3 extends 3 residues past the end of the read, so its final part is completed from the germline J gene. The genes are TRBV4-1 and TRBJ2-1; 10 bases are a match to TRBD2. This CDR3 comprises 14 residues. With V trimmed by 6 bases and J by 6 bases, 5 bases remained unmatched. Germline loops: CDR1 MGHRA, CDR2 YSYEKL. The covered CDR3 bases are TGCGCCAGCAGACCTAGCGGGAGCCCCAATGAG. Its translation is CASRPSGSPNE. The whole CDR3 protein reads CASRPSGSPNEQFF.

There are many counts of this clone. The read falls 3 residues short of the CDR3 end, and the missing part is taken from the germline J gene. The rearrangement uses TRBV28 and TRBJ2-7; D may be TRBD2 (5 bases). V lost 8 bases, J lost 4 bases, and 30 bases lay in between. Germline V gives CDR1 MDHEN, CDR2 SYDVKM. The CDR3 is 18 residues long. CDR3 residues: CASRPWPGVALVGYEQYF. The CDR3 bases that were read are TGTGCCAGCCGACCATGGCCCGGGGTAGCCCTCGTTGGGTACGAG.

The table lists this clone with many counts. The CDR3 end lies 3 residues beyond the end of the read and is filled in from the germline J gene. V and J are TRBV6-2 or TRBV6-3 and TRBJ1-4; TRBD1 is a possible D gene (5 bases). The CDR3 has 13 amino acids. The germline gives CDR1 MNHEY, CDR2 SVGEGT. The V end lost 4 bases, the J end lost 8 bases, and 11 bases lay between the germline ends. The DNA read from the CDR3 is TGTGCCAGCAGTTTGGCCCGGGGGGAAAAA. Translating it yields CASSLARGEK. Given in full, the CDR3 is CASSLARGEKLFF.

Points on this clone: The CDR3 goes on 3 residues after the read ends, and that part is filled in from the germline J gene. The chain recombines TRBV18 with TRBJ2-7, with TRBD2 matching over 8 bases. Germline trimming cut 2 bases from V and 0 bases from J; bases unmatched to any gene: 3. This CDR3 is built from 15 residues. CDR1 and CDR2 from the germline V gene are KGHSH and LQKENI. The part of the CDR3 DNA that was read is TGTGCCAGCTCACCAAACAGCGGGAGCTCCTACGAG. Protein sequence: CASSPNSGSSYE. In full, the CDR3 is CASSPNSGSSYEQYF.

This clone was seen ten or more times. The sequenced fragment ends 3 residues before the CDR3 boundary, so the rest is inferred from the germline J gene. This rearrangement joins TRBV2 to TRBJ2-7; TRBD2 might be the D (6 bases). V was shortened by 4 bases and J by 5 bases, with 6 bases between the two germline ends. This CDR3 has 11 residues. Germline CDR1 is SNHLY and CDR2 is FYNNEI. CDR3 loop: CASSGLDEQYF. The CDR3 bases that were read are TGTGCCAGCAGTGGACTAGACGAG.

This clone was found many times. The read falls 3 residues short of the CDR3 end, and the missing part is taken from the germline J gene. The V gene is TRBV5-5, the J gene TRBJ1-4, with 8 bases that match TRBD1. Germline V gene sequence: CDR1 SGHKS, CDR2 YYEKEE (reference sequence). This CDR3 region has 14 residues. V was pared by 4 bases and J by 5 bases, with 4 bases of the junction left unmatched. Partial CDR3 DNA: TGTGCCAGCAGCACCGGGACAGGCAATGAAAAA. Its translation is CASSTGTGNEK. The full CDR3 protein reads CASSTGTGNEKLFF.

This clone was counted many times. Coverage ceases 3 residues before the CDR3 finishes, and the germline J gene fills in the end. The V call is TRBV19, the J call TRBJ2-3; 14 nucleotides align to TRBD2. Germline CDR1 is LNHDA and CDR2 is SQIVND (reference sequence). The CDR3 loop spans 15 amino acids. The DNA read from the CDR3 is TGTGCCAGTAGACCGACTAGCGGGAGGGCCGAGGCG. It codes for CASRPTSGRAEA. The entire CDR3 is CASRPTSGRAEAQYF.

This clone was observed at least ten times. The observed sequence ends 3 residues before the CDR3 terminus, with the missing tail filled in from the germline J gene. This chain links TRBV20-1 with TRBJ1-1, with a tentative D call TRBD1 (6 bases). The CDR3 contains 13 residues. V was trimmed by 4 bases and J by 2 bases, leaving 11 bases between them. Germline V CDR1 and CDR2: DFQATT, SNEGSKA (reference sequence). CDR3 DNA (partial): TGCAGTGCTACAACAGGGTTTAACACTGAA. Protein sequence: CSATTGFNTE. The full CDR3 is CSATTGFNTEAFF.

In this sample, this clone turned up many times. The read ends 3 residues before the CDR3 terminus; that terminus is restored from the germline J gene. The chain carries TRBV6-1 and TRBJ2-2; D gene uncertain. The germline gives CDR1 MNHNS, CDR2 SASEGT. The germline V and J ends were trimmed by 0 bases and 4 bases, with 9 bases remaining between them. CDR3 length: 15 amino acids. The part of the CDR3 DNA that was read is TGTGCCAGCAGTGAAGCGCGATCGGGCACCGGGGAG. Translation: CASSEARSGTGE. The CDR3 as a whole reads CASSEARSGTGELFF.

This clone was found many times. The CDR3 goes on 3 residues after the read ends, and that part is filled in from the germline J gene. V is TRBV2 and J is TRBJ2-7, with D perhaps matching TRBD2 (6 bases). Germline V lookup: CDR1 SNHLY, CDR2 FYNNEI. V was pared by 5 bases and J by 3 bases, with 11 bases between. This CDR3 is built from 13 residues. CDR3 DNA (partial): TGTGCCAGCAGTCCGGGACTTGGCTACGAG. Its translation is CASSPGLGYE. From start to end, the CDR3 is CASSPGLGYEQYF.

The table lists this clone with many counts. The chain's CDR3 is CASSLAVRTVQETQYF. The DNA read from the CDR3 is TGCGCCAGCAGCTTGGCCGTCAGAACCGTCCAAGAGACC. V usage is TRBV5-1 and J usage is TRBJ2-5; D not resolved. The CDR3 extends 3 residues past the end of the read, so its final part is completed from the germline J gene. Between the trimmed V and J ends, which lost 0 bases and 1 base, there was a span of 13 bases. Per the germline V gene, CDR1 is SGHRS and CDR2 is YFSETQ. This CDR3 spans 16 amino acids.

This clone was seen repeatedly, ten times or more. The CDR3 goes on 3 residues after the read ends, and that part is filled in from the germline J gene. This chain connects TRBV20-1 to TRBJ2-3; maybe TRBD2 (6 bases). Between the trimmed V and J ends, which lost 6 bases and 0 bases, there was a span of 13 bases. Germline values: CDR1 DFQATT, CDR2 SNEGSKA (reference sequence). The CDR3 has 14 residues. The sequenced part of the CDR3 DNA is TGCAGTGCCCTAGCGTATACTAGCACAGATACG. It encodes CSALAYTSTDT. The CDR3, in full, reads CSALAYTSTDTQYF.

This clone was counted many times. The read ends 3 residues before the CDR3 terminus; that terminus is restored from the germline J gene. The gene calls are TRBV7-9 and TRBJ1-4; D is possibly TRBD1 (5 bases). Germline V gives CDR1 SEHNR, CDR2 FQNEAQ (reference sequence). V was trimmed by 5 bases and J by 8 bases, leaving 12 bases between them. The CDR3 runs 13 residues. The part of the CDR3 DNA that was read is TGTGCCAGCAGCGGAGGGGTGCGCGAAAAA. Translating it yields CASSGGVREK. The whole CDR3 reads CASSGGVREKLFF.

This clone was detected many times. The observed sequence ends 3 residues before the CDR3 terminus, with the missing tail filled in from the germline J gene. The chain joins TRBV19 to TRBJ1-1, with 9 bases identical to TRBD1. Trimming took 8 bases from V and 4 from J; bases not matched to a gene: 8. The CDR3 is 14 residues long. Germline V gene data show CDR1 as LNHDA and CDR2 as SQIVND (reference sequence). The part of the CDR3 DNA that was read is TGTGCCAGTTCTTCACAGGGGGCCGGCACTGAA. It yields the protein CASSSQGAGTE. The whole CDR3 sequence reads CASSSQGAGTEAFF.